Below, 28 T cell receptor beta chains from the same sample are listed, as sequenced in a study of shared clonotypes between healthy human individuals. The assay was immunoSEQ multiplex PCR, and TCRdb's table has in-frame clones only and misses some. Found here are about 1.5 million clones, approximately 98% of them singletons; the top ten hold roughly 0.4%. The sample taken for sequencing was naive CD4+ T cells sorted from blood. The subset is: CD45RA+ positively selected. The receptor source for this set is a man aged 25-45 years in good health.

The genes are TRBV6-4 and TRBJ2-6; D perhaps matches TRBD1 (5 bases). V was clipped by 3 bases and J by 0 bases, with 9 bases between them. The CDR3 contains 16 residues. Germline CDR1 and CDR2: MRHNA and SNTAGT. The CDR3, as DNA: TGTGCCAGCAGTGAGGACGACAGCTCTGGGGCCAACGTCCTGACTTTC. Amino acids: CASSEDDSSGANVLTF.

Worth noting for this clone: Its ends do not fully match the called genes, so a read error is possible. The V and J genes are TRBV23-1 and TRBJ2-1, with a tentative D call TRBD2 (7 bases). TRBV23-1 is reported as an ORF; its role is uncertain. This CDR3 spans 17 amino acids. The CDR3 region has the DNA TGCGCCAGCAGCGATGAGGGGGGGTCGTGGCACCGCAATGGGCAGTTCTTC. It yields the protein CASSDEGGSWHRNGQFF.

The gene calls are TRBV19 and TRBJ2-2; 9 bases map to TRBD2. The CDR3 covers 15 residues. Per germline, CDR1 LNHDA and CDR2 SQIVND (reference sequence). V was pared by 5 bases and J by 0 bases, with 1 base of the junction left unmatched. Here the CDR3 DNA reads TGTGCCAGTAGTTTAGCGGGAGCGAACACCGGGGAGCTGTTTTTT. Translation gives CASSLAGANTGELFF.

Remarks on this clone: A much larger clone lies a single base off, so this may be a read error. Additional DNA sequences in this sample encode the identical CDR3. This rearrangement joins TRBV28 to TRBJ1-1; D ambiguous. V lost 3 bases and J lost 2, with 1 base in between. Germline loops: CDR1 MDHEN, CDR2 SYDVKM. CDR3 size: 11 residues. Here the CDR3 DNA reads TGTGCCAGCAGTTTCAACACTGAAGCTTTCTTT. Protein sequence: CASSFNTEAFF.

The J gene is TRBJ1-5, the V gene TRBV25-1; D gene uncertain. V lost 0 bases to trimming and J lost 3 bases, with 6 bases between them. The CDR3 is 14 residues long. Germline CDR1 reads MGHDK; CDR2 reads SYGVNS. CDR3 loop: CASSEYGSNQPQHF. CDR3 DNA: TGTGCCAGCAGTGAATATGGATCCAATCAGCCCCAGCATTTT.

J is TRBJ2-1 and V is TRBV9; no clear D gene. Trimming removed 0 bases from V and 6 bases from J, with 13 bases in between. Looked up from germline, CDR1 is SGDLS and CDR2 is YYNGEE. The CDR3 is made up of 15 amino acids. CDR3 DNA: TGTGCCAGCAGCGTAGATGCACGGCGGATCAATGAGCAGTTCTTC. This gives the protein CASSVDARRINEQFF.

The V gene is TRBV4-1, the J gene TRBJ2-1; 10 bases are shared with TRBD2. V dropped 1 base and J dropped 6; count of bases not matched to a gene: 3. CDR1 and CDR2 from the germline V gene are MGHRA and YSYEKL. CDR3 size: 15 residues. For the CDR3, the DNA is TGCGCCAGCAGCCAAGGGAGCGGGAGGGGCAATGAGCAGTTCTTC. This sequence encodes CASSQGSGRGNEQFF.

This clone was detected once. The CDR3 DNA follows: TGTGCCAGCAGCTTATCAGCGGGAGGGTTTAATGAGCAGTTCTTC. This translates into CASSLSAGGFNEQFF. This chain links TRBV7-2 with TRBJ2-1, with TRBD2 matching 10 bases. The J segment lost 7 bases and the V segment lost 2 bases, leaving 5 bases of the junction unmatched. CDR1 and CDR2 (germline): SGHTA, FQGNSA. The CDR3 is 15 amino acids.

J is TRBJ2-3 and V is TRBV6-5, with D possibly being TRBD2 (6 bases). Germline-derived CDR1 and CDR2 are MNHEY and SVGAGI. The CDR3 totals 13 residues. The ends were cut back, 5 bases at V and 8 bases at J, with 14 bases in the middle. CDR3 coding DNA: TGTGCCAGCAGTGCGGAGGGGTGGCGTACGCAGTATTTT. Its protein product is CASSAEGWRTQYF.

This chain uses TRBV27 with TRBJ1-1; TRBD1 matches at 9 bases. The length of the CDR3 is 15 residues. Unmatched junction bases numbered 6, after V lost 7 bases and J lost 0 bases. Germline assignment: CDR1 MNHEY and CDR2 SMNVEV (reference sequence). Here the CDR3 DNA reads TGTGCCAGCATTACCGGGACAGGGATGAACACTGAAGCTTTCTTT. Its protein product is CASITGTGMNTEAFF.

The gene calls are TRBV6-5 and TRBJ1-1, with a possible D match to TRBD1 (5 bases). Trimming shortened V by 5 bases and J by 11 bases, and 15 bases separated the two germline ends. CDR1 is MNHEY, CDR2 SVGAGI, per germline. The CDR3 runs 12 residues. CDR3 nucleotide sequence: TGTGCCAGCAGTCCCCGAGGGACTAAGGCTTTCTTT. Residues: CASSPRGTKAFF.

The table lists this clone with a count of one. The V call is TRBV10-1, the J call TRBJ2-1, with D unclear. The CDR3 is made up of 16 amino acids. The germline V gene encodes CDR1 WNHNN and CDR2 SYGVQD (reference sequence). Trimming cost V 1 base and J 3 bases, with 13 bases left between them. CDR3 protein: CASSELGSRNYNEQFF. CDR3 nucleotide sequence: TGCGCCAGCAGTGAGTTAGGTAGCAGGAACTACAATGAGCAGTTCTTC.

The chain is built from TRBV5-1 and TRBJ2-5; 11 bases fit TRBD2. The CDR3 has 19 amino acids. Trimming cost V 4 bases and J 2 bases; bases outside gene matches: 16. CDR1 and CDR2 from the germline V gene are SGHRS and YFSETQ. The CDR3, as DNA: TGCGCCAGCAGCATCATTGGGCTAGCGGGAGGAGTAGGTCAAGAGACCCAGTACTTC. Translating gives CASSIIGLAGGVGQETQYF.

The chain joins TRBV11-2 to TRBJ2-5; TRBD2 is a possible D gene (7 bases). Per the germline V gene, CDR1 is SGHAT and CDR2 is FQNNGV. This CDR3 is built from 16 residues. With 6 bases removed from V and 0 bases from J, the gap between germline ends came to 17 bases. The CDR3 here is CASRRGLGGDQETQYF. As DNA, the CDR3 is TGTGCCAGCAGACGGGGATTAGGGGGGGACCAAGAGACCCAGTACTTC.

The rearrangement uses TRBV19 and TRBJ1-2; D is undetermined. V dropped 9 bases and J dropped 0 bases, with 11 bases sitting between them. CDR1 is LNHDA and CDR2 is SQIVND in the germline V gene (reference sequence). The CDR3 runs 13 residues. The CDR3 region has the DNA TGTGCCAGCGCCGACACCTCTAACTATGGCTACACCTTC. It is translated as CASADTSNYGYTF.

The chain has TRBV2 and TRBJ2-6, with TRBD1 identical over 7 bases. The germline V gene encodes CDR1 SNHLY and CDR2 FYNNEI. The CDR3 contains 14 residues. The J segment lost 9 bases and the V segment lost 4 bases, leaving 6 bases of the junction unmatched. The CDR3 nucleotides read TGTGCCAGCAGTGCTAGACAGGGTAGCAACGTCCTGACTTTC. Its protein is CASSARQGSNVLTF.

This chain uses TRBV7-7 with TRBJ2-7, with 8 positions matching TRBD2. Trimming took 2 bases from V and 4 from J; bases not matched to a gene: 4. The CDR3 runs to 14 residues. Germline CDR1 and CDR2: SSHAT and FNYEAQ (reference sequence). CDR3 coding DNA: TGTGCCAGCAGCTTACAAGCGGGAGAATACGAGCAGTACTTC. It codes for CASSLQAGEYEQYF. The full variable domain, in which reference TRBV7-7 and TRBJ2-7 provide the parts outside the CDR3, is GAGVSQSPRYKVTKRGQDVTLRCDPISSHATLYWYQQALGQGPEFLTYFNYEAQPDKSGLPSDRFSAERPEGSISTLTIQRTEQRDSAMYRCASSLQAGEYEQYFGPGTRLTVT.

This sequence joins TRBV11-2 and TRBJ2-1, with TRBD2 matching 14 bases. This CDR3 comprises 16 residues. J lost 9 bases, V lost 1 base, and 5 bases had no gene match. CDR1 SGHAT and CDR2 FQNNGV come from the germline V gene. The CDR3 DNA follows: TGTGCCAGCAGCTTAGTGGGACTAGCGGGAGCTTTTGAGCAGTTCTTC. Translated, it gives CASSLVGLAGAFEQFF.

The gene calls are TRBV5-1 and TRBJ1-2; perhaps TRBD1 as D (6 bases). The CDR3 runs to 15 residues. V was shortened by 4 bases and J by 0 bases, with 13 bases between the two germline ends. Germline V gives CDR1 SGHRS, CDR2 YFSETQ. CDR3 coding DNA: TGCGCCAGCAGCCAGACAGGCGGATCTAACTATGGCTACACCTTC. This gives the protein CASSQTGGSNYGYTF.

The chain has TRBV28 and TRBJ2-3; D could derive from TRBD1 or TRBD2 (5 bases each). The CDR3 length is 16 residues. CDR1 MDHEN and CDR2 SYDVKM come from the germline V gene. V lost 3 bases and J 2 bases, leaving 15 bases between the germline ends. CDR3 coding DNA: TGTGCCAGCAGTTTCCTCCTGGGGGAGAACACAGATACGCAGTATTTT. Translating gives CASSFLLGENTDTQYF.

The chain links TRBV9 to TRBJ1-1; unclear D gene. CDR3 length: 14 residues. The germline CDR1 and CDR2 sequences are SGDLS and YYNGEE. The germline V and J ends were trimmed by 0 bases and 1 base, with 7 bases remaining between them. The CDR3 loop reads CASSVGSGNTEAFF. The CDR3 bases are TGTGCCAGCAGCGTAGGTTCAGGGAACACTGAAGCTTTCTTT.

The CDR3 loop reads CASRRQIYEQYF. The DNA for the CDR3 is TGTGCCAGCAGAAGGCAGATTTACGAGCAGTACTTC. The chain combines TRBV28 with TRBJ2-7, with D unresolved. Germline CDR1 reads MDHEN; CDR2 reads SYDVKM. V was shortened by 6 bases and J by 4 bases, with 10 bases between the two germline ends. This CDR3 comprises 12 residues.

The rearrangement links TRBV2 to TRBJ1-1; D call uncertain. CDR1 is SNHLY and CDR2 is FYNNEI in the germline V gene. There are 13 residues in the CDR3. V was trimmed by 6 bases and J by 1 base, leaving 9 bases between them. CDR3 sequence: CASSSSKNTEAFF. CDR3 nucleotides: TGTGCCAGCAGCTCATCCAAGAACACTGAAGCTTTCTTT.

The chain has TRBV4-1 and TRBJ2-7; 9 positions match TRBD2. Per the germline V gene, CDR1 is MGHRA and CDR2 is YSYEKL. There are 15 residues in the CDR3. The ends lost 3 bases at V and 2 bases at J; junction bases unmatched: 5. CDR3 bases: TGCGCCAGCAGCCATTGGACTAGCGCAACCTACGAGCAGTACTTC. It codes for CASSHWTSATYEQYF.

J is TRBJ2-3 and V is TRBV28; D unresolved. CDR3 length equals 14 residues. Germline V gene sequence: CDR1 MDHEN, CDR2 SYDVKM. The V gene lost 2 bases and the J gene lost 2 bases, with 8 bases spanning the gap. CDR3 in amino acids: CASSLIQFTDTQYF. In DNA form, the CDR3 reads TGTGCCAGCAGTTTAATCCAATTCACAGATACGCAGTATTTT. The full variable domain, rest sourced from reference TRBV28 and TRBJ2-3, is DVKVTQSSRYLVKRTGEKVFLECVQDMDHENMFWYRQDPGLGLRLIYFSYDVKMKEKGDIPEGYSVSREKKERFSLILESASTNQTSMYLCASSLIQFTDTQYFGPGTRLTVL.

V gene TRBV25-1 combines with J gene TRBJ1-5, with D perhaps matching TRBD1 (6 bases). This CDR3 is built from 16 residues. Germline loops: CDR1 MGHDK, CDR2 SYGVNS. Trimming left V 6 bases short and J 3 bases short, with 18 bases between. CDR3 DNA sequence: TGTGCCAGCAGCCCCGGGTTGCAGGGGTACAATCAGCCCCAGCATTTT. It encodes CASSPGLQGYNQPQHF.

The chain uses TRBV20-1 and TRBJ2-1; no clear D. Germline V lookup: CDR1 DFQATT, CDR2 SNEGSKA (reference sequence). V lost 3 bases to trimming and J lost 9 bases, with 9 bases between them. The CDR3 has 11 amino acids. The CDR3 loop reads CSASRGTEQFF. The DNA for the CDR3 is TGCAGTGCTAGTAGAGGTACTGAGCAGTTCTTC.

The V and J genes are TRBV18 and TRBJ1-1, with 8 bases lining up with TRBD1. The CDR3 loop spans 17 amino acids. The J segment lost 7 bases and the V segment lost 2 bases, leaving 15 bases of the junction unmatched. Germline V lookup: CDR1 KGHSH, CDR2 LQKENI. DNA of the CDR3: TGTGCCAGCTCACCAGACGGACAGGGCCCCCTAACAATTGAAGCTTTCTTT. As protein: CASSPDGQGPLTIEAFF. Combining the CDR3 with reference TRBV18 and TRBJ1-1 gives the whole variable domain NAGVMQNPRHLVRRRGQEARLRCSPMKGHSHVYWYRQLPEEGLKFMVYLQKENIIDESGMPKERFSAEFPKEGPSILRIQQVVRGDSAAYFCASSPDGQGPLTIEAFFGQGTRLTVV.